The T cell receptor (beta chain) described here comes from a study of T cell responses to AZD1222 COVID-19 vaccine. Only in-frame clones appear in the TCRdb table, and some are missing; sequencing was by immunoSEQ multiplex PCR. Of about 100,000 clones in the sample, around 87% were seen once. Study results and limitations: Elevations in Spike-specific TCR breadth and depth followed administration of two AZD1222 doses.

Points on this clone: No antigen is known for it.

Trimming left V 1 base short and J 4 bases short, with 4 bases between. There are 13 residues in the CDR3. Germline CDR1 reads LNHDA; CDR2 reads SQIVND (reference sequence). This clonotype was sampled from an adult in good health. This sequence joins TRBV19 and TRBJ1-4; D unclear. This specimen consisted of peripheral blood, obtained on day 0 of MenACWY control vaccination. The CDR3 bases are TGTGCCAGTAGTATAGGTGTTAATGAAAAACTGTTTTTT. It translates to CASSIGVNEKLFF.